Listed below are T cell receptor beta chains from one sample, sequenced in a study of technical replicates of blood from several donors. Profiling relied on immunoSEQ multiplex PCR, and the TCRdb table lists in-frame clones only, not all of them. The data show roughly 100,000 clones, about 96% seen once. The sequenced material came from T cells isolated from PBMCs. The source of these receptors is a human donor in good health. Each CDR3 is given with its conserved first and last residue. The D gene is left open where the match is weak. The listing skips clone size in some rows; elsewhere it reads once, few, many or a size class.

TRBV10-3,TRBJ2-3,.,TRBD2,TGTGCCATCAGTGAGAGGACTAGCGGGAGCACAGATACGCAGTATTTT,CAISERTSGSTDTQYF
TRBV19,TRBJ2-3,.,.,TGTGCCAGTAGTACAAGGACTGGGGGCACAGATACGCAGTATTTT,CASSTRTGGTDTQYF
TRBV2,TRBJ2-7,.,.,TGTGCCAGCAGACCCGTAAGCGGGCCGGCCCCTTTCGAGCAGTACTTC,CASRPVSGPAPFEQYF
TRBV19,TRBJ1-2,.,.,TGTGCCAGTAGTGTGGACAGAGCTAACTATGGCTACACCTTC,CASSVDRANYGYTF
TRBV4-3,TRBJ2-2,.,.,TGCGCCAGCAGGACGACAGTGAACACCGGGGAGCTGTTTTTT,CASRTTVNTGELFF
TRBV7-3,TRBJ2-3,.,.,TGTGCCAGCAGCCCTCCTGGGGGAGGAGGTGCAGATACGCAGTATTTT,CASSPPGGGGADTQYF
TRBV5-1,TRBJ2-6,.,.,TGCGCCAGCAGCTTGGACAGTTCTGGGGCCAACGTCCTGACTTTC,CASSLDSSGANVLTF
TRBV7-9,TRBJ2-7,.,TRBD2,TGTGCCAGCATGACTAGCACAAGCTACGAGCAGTACTTC,CASMTSTSYEQYF
TRBV2,TRBJ2-7,.,.,TGTGCCAGCAGTGAACCGGCGGCGCAGTACTTC,CASSEPAAQYF
TRBV30,TRBJ2-3,.,TRBD1,TGTGCCTGGAAGGGGGCGATGGATACGCAGTATTTT,CAWKGAMDTQYF
TRBV5-1,TRBJ1-3,.,.,TGCGCCAGCAGCTTGGGACCAGGGCACCCAAACACCATATATTTT,CASSLGPGHPNTIYF
TRBV11-3,TRBJ2-3,.,.,TGTGCCAGCAGCTTAGCCTTCACAGATACGCAGTATTTT,CASSLAFTDTQYF
TRBV4-1,TRBJ1-5,.,.,TGCGCCAGCAGCCCCACTTTCGGGTGGCATCAGCCCCAGCATTTT,CASSPTFGWHQPQHF
TRBV18,TRBJ1-5,.,.,TGTGCCAGCTCTACCCAGGGAGGCAGCAATCAGCCCCAGCATTTT,CASSTQGGSNQPQHF
TRBV5-1,TRBJ2-5,.,.,TGCGCCAGCAGCGTCGGGTCTCAAGAGACCCAGTACTTC,CASSVGSQETQYF
TRBV4-2,TRBJ2-3,once,.,TGTGCCAGCAGTTCAAGAGCTAGCAGTGTAAGCACAGATACGCAGTATTTT,CASSSRASSVSTDTQYF
TRBV7-3,TRBJ2-3,.,.,TGTGCCAGCAGCCTGATACTGATCTGCACAGATACGCAGTATTTT,CASSLILICTDTQYF
TRBV27,TRBJ2-7,.,TRBD1,TGTGCCAGCAGTTTAAGGGGGACAGGGGGCTCCTACGAGCAGTACTTC,CASSLRGTGGSYEQYF
TRBV27,TRBJ1-1,.,.,TGTGCCAGCCCTTATGGACGGGGGAACACTGAAGCTTTCTTT,CASPYGRGNTEAFF
TRBV7-3,TRBJ2-2,.,TRBD1,TGTGCCAGCAGCGAGGGACAGGGGGCGCGCACCGGGGAGCTGTTTTTT,CASSEGQGARTGELFF
TRBV27,TRBJ1-1,.,TRBD1,TGTGCCAGCAGTTTAAGACAGGGGCGAACTGAAGCTTTCTTT,CASSLRQGRTEAFF
TRBV4-3,TRBJ2-3,.,.,TGCGCCAGCAGCCAAGCGGGGACGGGAGCAGATACGCAGTATTTT,CASSQAGTGADTQYF
TRBV6-5,TRBJ2-7,.,TRBD1,TGTGCCAGCAGTTACTCCGGACAGGGGGCACTTAGGGAGTACTTC,CASSYSGQGALREYF
TRBV6-5,TRBJ2-3,.,TRBD1,TGTGCCAGCAGTGGGGACAGTTACCCCCCAGATACGCAGTATTTT,CASSGDSYPPDTQYF
TRBV4-1,TRBJ2-1,once,TRBD2,TGCGCCAGCAGTAGGACTAGCGGGAACAATGAGCAGTTCTTC,CASSRTSGNNEQFF
TRBV19,TRBJ1-1,.,.,TGTGCCAGTAGTATCGTTTTGAACACTGAAGCTTTCTTT,CASSIVLNTEAFF
TRBV5-4,TRBJ2-1,.,.,TGTGCCAGCAGCTTGTCCGGCAATGAGCAGTTCTTC,CASSLSGNEQFF
TRBV10-3,TRBJ1-5,.,TRBD1,TGTGCCATCAGTAGACAGGGAGATGGTCAGCCCCAGCATTTT,CAISRQGDGQPQHF
TRBV4-1,TRBJ2-7,.,TRBD1,TGCGCCAGCAGCCACACACGACAGGGCTACGAGCAGTACTTC,CASSHTRQGYEQYF
TRBV19,TRBJ2-7,.,TRBD2,TGTGCCAGTACGGGGGGGATCCCCTACGAGCAGTACTTC,CASTGGIPYEQYF
TRBV19,TRBJ2-7,.,TRBD1,TGTGCCAGTAGTAGGGACAGGAACATCTACGAGCAGTACTTC,CASSRDRNIYEQYF
TRBV13,TRBJ2-5,.,TRBD1,TGTGCCAGCAGCTATTTCAGGGGGTTGGAGACCCAGTACTTC,CASSYFRGLETQYF
TRBV27,TRBJ2-1,.,TRBD2,TGTGCCAGCAGTTTTGCGGGAGGAGGGAGTGAGCAGTTCTTC,CASSFAGGGSEQFF
TRBV7-9,TRBJ2-7,.,TRBD2,TGTGCCAGCAGCGGAGCGGGGGCCGAGCAGTACTTC,CASSGAGAEQYF
TRBV4-3,TRBJ1-1,.,.,TGCGCCAGCAGCCATCAGGCCTCGAACACTGAAGCTTTCTTT,CASSHQASNTEAFF
TRBV2,TRBJ2-1,.,.,TGTGCCAGCAGGGGGGGCGGGAGCAATGAGCAGTTCTTC,CASRGGGSNEQFF
TRBV30,TRBJ1-2,.,.,TGTGCCTGGAGGGAGGAGGGAACTAACTATGGCTACACCTTC,CAWREEGTNYGYTF
TRBV25-1,TRBJ2-7,.,TRBD1,TGTGCCAGCAGCCCTGATCCGGGACAGGAGTACGAGCAGTACTTC,CASSPDPGQEYEQYF
TRBV7-9,TRBJ2-7,.,.,TGTGCCAGCAGCTCCGCCTACGAGCAGTACTTC,CASSSAYEQYF
TRBV9,TRBJ2-7,.,TRBD2,TGTGCCAGCAGTCCTAGCGGATACAGCTCCTACGAGCAGTACTTC,CASSPSGYSSYEQYF
TRBV19,TRBJ1-2,once,TRBD1,TGTGCCAGTAGTACAGCGACAGGGGTTCGCTATGGCTACACCTTC,CASSTATGVRYGYTF
TRBV28,TRBJ1-5,once,TRBD1,TGTGCCAGCAGAGTTCACAGGGGCTTGGAGCCCCAGCATTTT,CASRVHRGLEPQHF
TRBV11-2,TRBJ2-7,.,TRBD1,TGTGCCAGCAGCTTAGAAGAGGGTTTCGGACAGGGGGCGCAGGAGCAGTACTTC,CASSLEEGFGQGAQEQYF
TRBV27,TRBJ2-1,.,TRBD2,TGTGCCAGCAGTTCAGGGACTAGCGGTATGCAGTTCTTC,CASSSGTSGMQFF
TRBV5-1,TRBJ1-1,.,.,TGCGCCAGCAGCTTGAAATTGGGGGCGAACACTGAAGCTTTCTTT,CASSLKLGANTEAFF
TRBV2,TRBJ2-7,.,.,TGTGCCAGCAGCCCGGGATACGAGCAGTACTTC,CASSPGYEQYF